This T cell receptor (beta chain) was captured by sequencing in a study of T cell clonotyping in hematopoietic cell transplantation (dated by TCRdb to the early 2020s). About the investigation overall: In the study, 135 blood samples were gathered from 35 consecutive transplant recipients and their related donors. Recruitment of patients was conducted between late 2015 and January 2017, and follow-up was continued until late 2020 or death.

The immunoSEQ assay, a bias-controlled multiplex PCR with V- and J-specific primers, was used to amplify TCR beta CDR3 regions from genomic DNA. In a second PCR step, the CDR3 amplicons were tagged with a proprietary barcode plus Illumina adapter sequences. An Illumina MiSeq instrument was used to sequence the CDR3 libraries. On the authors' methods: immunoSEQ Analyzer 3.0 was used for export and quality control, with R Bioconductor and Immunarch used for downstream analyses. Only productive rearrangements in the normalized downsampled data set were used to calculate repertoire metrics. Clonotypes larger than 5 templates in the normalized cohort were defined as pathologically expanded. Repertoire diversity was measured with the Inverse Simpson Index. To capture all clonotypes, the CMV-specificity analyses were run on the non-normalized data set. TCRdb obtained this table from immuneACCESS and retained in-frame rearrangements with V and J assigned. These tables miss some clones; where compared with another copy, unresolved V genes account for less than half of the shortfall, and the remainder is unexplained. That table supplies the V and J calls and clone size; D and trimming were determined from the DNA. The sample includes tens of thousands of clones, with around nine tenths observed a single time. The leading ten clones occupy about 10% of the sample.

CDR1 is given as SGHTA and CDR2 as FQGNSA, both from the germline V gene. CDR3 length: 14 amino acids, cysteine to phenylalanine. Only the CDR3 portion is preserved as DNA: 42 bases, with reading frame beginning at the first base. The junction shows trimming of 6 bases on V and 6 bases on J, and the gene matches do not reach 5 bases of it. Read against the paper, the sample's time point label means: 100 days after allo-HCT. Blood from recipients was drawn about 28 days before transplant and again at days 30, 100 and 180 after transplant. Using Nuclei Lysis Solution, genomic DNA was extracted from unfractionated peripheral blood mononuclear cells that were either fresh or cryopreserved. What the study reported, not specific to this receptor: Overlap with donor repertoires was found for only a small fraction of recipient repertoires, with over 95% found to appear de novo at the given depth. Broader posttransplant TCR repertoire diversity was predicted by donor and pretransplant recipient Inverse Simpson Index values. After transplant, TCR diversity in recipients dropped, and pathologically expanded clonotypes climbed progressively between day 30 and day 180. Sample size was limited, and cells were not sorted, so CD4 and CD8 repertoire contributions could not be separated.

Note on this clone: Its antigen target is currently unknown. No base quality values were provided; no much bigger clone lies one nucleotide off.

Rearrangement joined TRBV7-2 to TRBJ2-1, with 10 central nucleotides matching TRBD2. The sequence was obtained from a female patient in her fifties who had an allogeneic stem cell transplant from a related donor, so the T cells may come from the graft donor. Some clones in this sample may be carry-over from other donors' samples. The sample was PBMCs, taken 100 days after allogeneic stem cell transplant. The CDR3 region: CASRRTSGVNEQFF. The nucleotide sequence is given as TGTGCCAGCAGGCGGACTAGCGGCGTCAATGAGCAGTTCTTC.